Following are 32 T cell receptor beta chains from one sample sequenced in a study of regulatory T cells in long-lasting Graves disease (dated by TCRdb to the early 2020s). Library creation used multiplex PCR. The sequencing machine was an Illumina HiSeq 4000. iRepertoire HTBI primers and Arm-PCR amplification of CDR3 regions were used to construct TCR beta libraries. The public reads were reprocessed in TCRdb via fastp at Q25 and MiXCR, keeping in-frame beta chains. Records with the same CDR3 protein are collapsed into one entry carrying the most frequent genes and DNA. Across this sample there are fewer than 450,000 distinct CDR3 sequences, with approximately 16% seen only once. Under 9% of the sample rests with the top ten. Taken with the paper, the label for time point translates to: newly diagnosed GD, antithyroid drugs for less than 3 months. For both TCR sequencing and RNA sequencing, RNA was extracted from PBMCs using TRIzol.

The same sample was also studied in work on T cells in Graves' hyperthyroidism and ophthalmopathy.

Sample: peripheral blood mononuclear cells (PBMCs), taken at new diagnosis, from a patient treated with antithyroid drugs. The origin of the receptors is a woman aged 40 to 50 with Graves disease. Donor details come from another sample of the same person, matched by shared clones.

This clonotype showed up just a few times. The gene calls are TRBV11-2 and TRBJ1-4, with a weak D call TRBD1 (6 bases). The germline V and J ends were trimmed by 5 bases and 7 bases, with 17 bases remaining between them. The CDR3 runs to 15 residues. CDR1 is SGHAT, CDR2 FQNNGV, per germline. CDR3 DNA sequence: TGTGCCAGCAGCAATACCGGGACAAAGGGTGAAAAACTGTTTTTT. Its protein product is CASSNTGTKGEKLFF.

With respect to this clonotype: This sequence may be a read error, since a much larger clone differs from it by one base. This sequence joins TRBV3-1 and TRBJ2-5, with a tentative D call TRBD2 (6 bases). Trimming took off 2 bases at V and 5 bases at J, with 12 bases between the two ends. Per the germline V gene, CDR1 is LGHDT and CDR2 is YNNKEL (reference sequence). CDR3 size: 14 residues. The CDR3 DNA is TGTGCCAGCAGCCAACTCGGGGGTCGGGAGACCCAGTACTTC. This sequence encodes CASSQLGGRETQYF.

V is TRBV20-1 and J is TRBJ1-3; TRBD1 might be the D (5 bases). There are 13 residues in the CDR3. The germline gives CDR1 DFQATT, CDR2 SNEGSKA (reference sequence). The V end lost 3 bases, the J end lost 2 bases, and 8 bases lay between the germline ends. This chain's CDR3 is CSARIGAGNTIYF. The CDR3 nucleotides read TGCAGTGCTAGGATAGGGGCTGGAAACACCATATATTTT.

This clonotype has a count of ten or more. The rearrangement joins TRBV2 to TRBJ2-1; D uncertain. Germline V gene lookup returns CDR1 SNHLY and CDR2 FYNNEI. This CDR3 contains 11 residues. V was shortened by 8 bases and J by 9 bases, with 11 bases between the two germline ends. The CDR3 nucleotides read TGTGCCAGCTGCTCCAGTTTTGAGCAGTTCTTC. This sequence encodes CASCSSFEQFF.

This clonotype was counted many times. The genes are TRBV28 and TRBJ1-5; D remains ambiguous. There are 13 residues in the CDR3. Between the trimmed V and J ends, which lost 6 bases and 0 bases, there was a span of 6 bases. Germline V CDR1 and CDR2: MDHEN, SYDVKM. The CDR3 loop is CASRGYSNQPQHF. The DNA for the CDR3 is TGTGCCAGCAGGGGATATAGCAATCAGCCCCAGCATTTT.

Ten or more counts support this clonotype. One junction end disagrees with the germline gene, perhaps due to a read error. The CDR3 DNA reads as TGTGCCAGCAGTAGACTAGCGGGGCCATACAATGAGCAGTTCTTC. It specifies CASSRLAGPYNEQFF. V is TRBV5-1 and J is TRBJ2-1; 11 positions match TRBD2. Germline CDR1 is SGHRS and CDR2 is YFSETQ. This CDR3 region has 15 residues.

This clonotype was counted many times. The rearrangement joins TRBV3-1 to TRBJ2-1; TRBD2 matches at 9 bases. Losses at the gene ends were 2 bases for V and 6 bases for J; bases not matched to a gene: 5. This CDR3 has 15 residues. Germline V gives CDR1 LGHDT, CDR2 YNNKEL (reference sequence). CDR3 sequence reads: CASSQPGTSINEQFF. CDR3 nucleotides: TGTGCCAGCAGCCAACCCGGGACTAGCATCAATGAGCAGTTCTTC.

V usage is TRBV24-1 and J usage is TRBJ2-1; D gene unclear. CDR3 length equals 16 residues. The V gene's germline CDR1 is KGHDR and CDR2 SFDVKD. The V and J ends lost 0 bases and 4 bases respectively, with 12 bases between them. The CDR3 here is CATSDLSSPRYNEQFF. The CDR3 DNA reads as TGTGCCACCAGTGATTTGAGCAGTCCCCGATACAATGAGCAGTTCTTC.

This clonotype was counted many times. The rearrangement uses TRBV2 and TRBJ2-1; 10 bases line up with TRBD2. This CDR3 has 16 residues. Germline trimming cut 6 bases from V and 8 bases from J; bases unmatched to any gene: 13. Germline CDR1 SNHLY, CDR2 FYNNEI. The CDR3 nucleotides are TGTGCCAGCAGACTCCTAGCGGGAGAAGGAGGCGATGAGCAGTTCTTC. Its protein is CASRLLAGEGGDEQFF.

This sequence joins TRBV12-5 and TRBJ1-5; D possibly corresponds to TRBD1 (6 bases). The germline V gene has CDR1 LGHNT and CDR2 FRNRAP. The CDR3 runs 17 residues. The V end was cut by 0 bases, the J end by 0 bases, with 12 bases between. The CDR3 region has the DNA TGTGCTAGTGGTTTGGTACCCACAGGGCTTAGCAATCAGCCCCAGCATTTT. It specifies CASGLVPTGLSNQPQHF.

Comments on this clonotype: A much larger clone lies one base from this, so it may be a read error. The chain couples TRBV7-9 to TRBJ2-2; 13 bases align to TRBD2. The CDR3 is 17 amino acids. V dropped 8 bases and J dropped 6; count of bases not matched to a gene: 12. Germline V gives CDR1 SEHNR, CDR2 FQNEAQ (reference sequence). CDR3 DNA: TGTGCCAGCGGCCCGGGACTAGCGGGATCCAATGCCGGGGAGCTGTTTTTT. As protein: CASGPGLAGSNAGELFF. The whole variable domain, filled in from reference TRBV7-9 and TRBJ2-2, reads DTGVSQNPRHKITKRGQNVTFRCDPISEHNRLYWYRQTLGQGPEFLTYFQNEAQLEKSRLLSDRFSAERPKGSFSTLEIQRTEQGDSAMYLCASGPGLAGSNAGELFFGEGSRLTVL.

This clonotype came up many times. The CDR3 DNA is TGTGCCAGCAGCTCGGACAGGAGTAGTGAAAAACTGTTTTTT. It encodes CASSSDRSSEKLFF. This rearrangement joins TRBV5-6 to TRBJ1-4, with TRBD1 matching over 7 bases. V lost 3 bases, J lost 7 bases, and 6 bases stayed unmatched. The CDR3 length is 14 residues. The germline V gene encodes CDR1 SGHDT and CDR2 YYEEEE.

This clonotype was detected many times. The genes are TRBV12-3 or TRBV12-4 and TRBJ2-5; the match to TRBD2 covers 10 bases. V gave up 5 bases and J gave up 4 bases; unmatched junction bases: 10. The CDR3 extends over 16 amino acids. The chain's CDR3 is CASSPGEREGRETQYF. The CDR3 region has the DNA TGTGCCAGCAGTCCCGGGGAGCGGGAGGGCCGAGAGACCCAGTACTTC.

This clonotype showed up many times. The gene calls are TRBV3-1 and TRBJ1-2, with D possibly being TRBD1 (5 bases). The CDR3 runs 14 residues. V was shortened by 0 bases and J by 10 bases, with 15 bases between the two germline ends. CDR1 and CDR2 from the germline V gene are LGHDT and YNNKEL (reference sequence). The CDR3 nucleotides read TGTGCCAGCAGCCAAGATCCGGGACCTCCCTACTACACCTTC. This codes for CASSQDPGPPYYTF.

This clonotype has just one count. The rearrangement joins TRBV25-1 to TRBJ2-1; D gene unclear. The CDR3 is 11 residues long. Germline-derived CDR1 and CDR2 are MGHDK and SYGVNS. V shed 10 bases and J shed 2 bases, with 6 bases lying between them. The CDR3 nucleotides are TGTGCCATCACGGCCTACAATGAGCAGTTCTTC. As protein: CAITAYNEQFF.

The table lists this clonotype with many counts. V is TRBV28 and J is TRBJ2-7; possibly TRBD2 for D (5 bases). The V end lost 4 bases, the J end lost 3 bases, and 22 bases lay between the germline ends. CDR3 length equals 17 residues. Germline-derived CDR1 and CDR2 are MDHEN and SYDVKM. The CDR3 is CASSSGNTRSPYYEQYF. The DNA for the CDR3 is TGTGCCAGCAGTTCCGGAAATACTAGGAGCCCTTACTACGAGCAGTACTTC.

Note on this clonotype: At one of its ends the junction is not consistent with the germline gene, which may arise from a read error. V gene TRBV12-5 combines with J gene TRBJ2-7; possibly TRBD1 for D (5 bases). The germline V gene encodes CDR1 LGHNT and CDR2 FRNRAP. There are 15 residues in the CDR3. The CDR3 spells CASALDTPNSYEQHF. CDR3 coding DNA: TGTGCTAGTGCCCTGGACACCCCAAATTCCTACGAGCAGCACTTC.

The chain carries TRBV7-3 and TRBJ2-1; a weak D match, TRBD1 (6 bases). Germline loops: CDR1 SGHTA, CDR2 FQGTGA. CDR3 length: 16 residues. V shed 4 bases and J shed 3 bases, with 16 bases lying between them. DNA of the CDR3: TGTGCCAGCAGCTATACCGGGACACCTCTCTACAATGAGCAGTTCTTC. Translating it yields CASSYTGTPLYNEQFF.

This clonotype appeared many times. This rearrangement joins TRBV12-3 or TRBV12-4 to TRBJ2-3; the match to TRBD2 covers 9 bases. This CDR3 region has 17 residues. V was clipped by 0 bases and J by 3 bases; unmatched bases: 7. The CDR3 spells CASSLAGLAGWTDTQYF. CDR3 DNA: TGTGCCAGCAGTTTAGCGGGCCTAGCGGGATGGACAGATACGCAGTATTTT.

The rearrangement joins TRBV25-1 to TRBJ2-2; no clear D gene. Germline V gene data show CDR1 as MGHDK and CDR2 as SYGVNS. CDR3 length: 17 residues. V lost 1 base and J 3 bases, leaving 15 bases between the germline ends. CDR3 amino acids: CASSESGVWAYTGELFF. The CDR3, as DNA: TGTGCCAGCAGTGAATCTGGTGTTTGGGCGTACACCGGGGAGCTGTTTTTT.

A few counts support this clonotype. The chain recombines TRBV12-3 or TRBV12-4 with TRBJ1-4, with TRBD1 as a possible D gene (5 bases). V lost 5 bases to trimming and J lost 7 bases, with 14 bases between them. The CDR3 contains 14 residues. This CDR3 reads CASSRRQFPEKLFF. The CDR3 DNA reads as TGTGCCAGCAGTCGGAGACAGTTTCCTGAAAAACTGTTTTTT.

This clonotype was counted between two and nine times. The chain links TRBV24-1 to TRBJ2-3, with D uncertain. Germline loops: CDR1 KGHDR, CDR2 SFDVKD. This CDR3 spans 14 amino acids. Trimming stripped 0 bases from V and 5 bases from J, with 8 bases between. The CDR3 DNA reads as TGTGCCACCAGTGATTTGCAATTGGGAGATACGCAGTATTTT. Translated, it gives CATSDLQLGDTQYF.

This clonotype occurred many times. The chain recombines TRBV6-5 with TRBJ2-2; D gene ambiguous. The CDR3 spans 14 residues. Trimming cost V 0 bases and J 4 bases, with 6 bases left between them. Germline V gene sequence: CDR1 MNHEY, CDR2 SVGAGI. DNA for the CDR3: TGTGCCAGCAGTTACTCTGGCAGCACCGGGGAGCTGTTTTTT. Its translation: CASSYSGSTGELFF.

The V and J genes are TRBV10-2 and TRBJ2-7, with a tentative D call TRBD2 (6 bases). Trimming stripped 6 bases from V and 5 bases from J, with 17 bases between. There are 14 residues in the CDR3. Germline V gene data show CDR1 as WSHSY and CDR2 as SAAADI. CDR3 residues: CASRRAGGPHEQYF. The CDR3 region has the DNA TGCGCCAGCAGACGGGCTGGAGGGCCCCACGAGCAGTACTTC.

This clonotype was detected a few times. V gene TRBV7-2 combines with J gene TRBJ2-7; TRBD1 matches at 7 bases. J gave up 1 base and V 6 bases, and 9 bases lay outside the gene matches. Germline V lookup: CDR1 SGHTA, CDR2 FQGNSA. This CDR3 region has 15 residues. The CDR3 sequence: CASSPEQGMSYEQYF. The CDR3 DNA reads TGTGCCAGCAGTCCAGAACAGGGGATGTCCTACGAGCAGTACTTC.

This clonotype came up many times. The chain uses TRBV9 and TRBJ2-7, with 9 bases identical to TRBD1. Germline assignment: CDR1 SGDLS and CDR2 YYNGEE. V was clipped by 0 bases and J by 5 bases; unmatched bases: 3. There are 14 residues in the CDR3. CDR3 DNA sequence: TGTGCCAGCAGCGTAGTGGGACAGGGAGACGAGCAGTACTTC. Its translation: CASSVVGQGDEQYF.

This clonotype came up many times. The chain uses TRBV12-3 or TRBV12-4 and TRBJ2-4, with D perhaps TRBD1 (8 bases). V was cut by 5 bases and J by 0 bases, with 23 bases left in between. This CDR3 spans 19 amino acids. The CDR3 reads CASSLRGDRPSLAKNIQYF. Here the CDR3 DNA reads TGTGCCAGCAGTCTTCGGGGGGACAGGCCGTCTCTAGCCAAAAACATTCAGTACTTC.

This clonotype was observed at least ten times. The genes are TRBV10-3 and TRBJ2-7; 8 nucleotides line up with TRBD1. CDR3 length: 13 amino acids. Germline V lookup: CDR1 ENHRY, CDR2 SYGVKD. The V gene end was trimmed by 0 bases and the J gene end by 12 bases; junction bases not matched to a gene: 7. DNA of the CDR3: TGTGCCATCAGTGAGTCGGGACAGGTAATCGGGTACTTC. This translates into CAISESGQVIGYF.

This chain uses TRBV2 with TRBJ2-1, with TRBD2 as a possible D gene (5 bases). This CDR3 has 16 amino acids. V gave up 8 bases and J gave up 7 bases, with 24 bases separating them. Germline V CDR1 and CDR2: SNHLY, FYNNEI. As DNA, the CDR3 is TGTGCCAGCCCCCGAACAGCGGTGGAAAGTGGAAATGAGCAGTTCTTC. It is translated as CASPRTAVESGNEQFF.

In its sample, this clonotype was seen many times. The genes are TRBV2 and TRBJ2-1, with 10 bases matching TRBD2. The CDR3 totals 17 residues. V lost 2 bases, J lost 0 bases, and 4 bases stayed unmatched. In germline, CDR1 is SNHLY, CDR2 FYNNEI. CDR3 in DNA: TGTGCCAGCAGTGAAACTTCTAGCGGGAGCTCCTACAATGAGCAGTTCTTC. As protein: CASSETSSGSSYNEQFF.

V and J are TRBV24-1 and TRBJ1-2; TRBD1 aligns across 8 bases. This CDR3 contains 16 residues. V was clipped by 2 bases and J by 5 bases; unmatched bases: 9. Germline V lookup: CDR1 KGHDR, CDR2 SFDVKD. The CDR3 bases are TGTGCCACCAGTGATTCCCGGCAGGGGGCTGGGTATGGCTACACCTTC. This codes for CATSDSRQGAGYGYTF.

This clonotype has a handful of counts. The CDR3 nucleotides are TGTGCCAGCAGCTTAGCGCTAGCGGGAGCGGGTGAGCAGTTCTTC. Its protein is CASSLALAGAGEQFF. The rearrangement links TRBV7-9 to TRBJ2-1; 10 bases align to TRBD2. Germline-derived CDR1 and CDR2 are SEHNR and FQNEAQ (reference sequence). The CDR3 has 15 amino acids. V lost 0 bases, J lost 9 bases, and 5 bases stayed unmatched.